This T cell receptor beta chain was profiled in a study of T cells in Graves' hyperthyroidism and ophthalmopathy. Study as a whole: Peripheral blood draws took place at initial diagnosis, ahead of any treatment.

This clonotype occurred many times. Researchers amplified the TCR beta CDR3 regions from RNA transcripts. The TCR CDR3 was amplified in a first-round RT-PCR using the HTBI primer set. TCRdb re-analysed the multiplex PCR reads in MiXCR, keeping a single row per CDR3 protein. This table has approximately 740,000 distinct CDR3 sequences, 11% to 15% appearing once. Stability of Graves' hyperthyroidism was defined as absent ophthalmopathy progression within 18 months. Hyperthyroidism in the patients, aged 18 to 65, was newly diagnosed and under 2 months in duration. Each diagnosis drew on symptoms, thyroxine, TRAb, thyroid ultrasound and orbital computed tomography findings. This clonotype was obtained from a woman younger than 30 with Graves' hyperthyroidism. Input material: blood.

The CDR3 DNA follows: TGTGCCAGCAGCCCCGGGACCGACGATTCCTACAATGAGCAGTTCTTC. Residues: CASSPGTDDSYNEQFF. This chain links TRBV11-2 with TRBJ2-1; D possibly matches TRBD1 or TRBD2 (5 bases each). Trimming took 5 bases from V and 1 from J, leaving 15 bases between them. Germline CDR1 and CDR2: SGHAT and FQNNGV. The CDR3 sequence is 16 residues long.